A single sample gave rise to the 4 T cell receptor beta chains below, sequenced in a study of molecular identifiers for immune sequencing clone quantification. TCRdb redid the calling of the PCR reads with MiXCR, one entry per CDR3 protein. The sample includes about 510,000 distinct CDR3 sequences, roughly 26% of them seen just once. The sequenced sample consisted of naive CD8+ T cells from blood, with Jurkat cell RNA spiked in. Subset denoted: FACS-sorted CD8+CD4-CCR7+CD45RA+ naive T cells. The receptor set was obtained from a human donor in good health. Some libraries in this study had Jurkat cell RNA spiked in.

This clonotype was detected many times. V gene TRBV4-1 combines with J gene TRBJ1-1; D gene uncertain. CDR3 length: 15 residues. V lost 0 bases, J lost 7 bases, and 15 bases lay in between. CDR1 and CDR2 from the germline V gene are MGHRA and YSYEKL. The CDR3 coding sequence is TGCGCCAGCAGCCAAGAGGGGTTCGGGGTTAGTGAAGCTTTCTTT. This encodes CASSQEGFGVSEAFF.

Remarks on this clonotype: Mismatch with germline at one junction end may stem from a read error. J is TRBJ2-7 and V is TRBV27; TRBD1 matches 7 bases. The CDR3 spans 14 residues. CDR1 and CDR2 from the germline V gene are MNHEY and SMNVEV (reference sequence). CDR3 DNA sequence: TGTGCCTGCAGTTTGATGACAGGGTCCCACGAGCAGTACTTC. Its translation is CACSLMTGSHEQYF.

Concerning this clonotype: This may stem from a read error, because a much larger clone lies one nucleotide away. The chain uses TRBV2 and TRBJ1-1; 7 nucleotides match TRBD1. There are 13 residues in the CDR3. V was pared by 8 bases and J by 1 base, with 4 bases of the junction left unmatched. The germline V gene encodes CDR1 SNHLY and CDR2 FYNNEI. The CDR3 nucleotides are TGTGCCAGCCGGGACAGCAAGAACACTGAAGCTTTCTTT. It specifies CASRDSKNTEAFF.

Turning to this clonotype: This may arise from a read error, as a much more abundant clone is one base away. J is TRBJ2-5 and V is TRBV12-3 or TRBV12-4; 10 nucleotides match TRBD1. The CDR3 is 18 residues long. The CDR3 DNA follows: TGTGCCAGCAGTTCATCGACGGTGGACAGGGGGGGAAGAGAGCCCCAGTACTTC. Protein: CASSSSTVDRGGREPQYF.